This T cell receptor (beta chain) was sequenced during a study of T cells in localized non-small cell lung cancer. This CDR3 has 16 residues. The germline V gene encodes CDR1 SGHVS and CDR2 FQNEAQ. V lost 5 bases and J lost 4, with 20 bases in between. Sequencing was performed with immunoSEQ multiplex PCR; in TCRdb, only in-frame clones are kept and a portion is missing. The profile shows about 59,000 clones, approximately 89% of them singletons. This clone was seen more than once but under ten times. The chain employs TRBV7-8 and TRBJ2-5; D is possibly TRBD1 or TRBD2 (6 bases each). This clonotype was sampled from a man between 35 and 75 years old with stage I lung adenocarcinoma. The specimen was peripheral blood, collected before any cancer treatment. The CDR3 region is CASSPNSGVGGETQYF. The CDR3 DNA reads TGTGCCAGCAGCCCAAACTCAGGGGTGGGGGGAGAGACCCAGTACTTC.